This entry lists 3 T cell receptor beta chains sequenced from one sample in a study of radiotherapy plus CTLA-4 blockade in lung cancer. Some clones are missing from TCRdb's copy, which holds only in-frame ones; the method was immunoSEQ multiplex PCR. Of around 44,000 clones listed, over 60% are singletons. The sequencing here drew on peripheral blood, taken from a patient treated with radiotherapy plus ipilimumab. The receptors derive from a human donor with non-small cell lung cancer whose response to radiotherapy plus ipilimumab could not be evaluated.

This clone has a handful of counts. This chain joins TRBV9 and TRBJ2-1; 9 nucleotides agree with TRBD1. V was pared by 0 bases and J by 4 bases, with 5 bases of the junction left unmatched. CDR1 and CDR2 (germline): SGDLS, YYNGEE. The CDR3 consists of 16 residues. The chain's CDR3 is CASSVGRDRDYNEQFF. The CDR3 bases are TGTGCCAGCAGCGTAGGTAGGGACAGGGATTACAATGAGCAGTTCTTC.

The CDR3 bases are TGCGCCAGCACCGAATTTGACGGAGCGGGAAAGGTTAGGGTGCGCGAGCAGTACTTC. This gives the protein CASTEFDGAGKVRVREQYF. The chain joins TRBV10-2 to TRBJ2-7, with TRBD2 identical over 7 bases. V shed 7 bases and J 6 bases; nucleotides not matched to a gene: 27. The CDR3 spans 19 residues. Germline V gene sequence: CDR1 WSHSY, CDR2 SAAADI.

The chain is built from TRBV19 and TRBJ2-3; TRBD2 agrees at 9 bases. Trimming cost V 3 bases and J 6 bases; bases outside gene matches: 13. The CDR3 extends over 17 amino acids. Germline CDR1 is LNHDA and CDR2 is SQIVND (reference sequence). The CDR3 loop is CASSMEWRGGAADTQYF. For the CDR3, the DNA is TGTGCCAGTAGTATGGAGTGGCGCGGGGGGGCTGCTGATACGCAGTATTTT.